The rows below give T cell receptor beta chains drawn from one sample of a study of shared clonotypes between healthy human individuals. Here immunoSEQ multiplex PCR was the method, and the copy in TCRdb shows in-frame clones only, minus some. The sample holds 1 million to 1.2 million clones; approximately 80% are singletons and the top ten take 0.89%. The material sequenced was memory CD4+ T cells from PBMCs. These receptors all come from a man between 18 and 35 years old in good health. Some clones in this sample may be carry-over from other donors' samples. The CDR3 runs from the conserved cysteine through the conserved F or W. The D gene is left open where the match is weak. Not every row has a clone size; where given, it reads once, few, many or a size class.

TRBV5-1	few	TRBJ2-3	TRBD1	CASSSQQGRDTQYF	TGCGCCAGCAGCTCGCAACAGGGGAGAGATACGCAGTATTTT
TRBV6-6	.	TRBJ2-5	TRBD2	CASRGLAGGRETQYF	TGTGCCAGCCGTGGACTAGCGGGAGGTCGGGAGACCCAGTACTTC
TRBV6-5	.	TRBJ1-4	.	CASSYSPGAGDEKLFF	TGTGCCAGCAGTTACTCTCCGGGGGCCGGGGATGAAAAACTGTTTTTT
TRBV11-3	few	TRBJ2-7	.	CASSLDEGEQYF	TGTGCCAGCAGCTTAGATGAGGGCGAGCAGTACTTC
TRBV20-1	few	TRBJ1-2	.	CSARDVGGYTF	TGCAGTGCTAGAGATGTCGGGGGCTACACCTTC
TRBV5-1	once	TRBJ1-5	.	CASSLVGGNQPQHF	TGCGCCAGCAGCTTGGTAGGGGGGAATCAGCCCCAGCATTTT
TRBV2	.	TRBJ1-6	TRBD1	CASSPVGGGDSPLHF	TGTGCCAGCAGCCCAGTCGGAGGGGGCGATTCACCCCTCCACTTT
TRBV4-1	.	TRBJ2-7	TRBD2	CASSLHSAGDEQYF	TGCGCCAGCAGCCTCCACTCAGCGGGAGACGAGCAGTACTTC
TRBV5-1	.	TRBJ1-5	TRBD1	CASSLGTVSNQPQHF	TGCGCCAGCAGCTTAGGGACAGTTAGCAATCAGCCCCAGCATTTT
TRBV10-3	.	TRBJ2-5	.	CAISDTQGGGETQYF	TGTGCCATCAGTGACACCCAGGGAGGGGGGGAGACCCAGTACTTC
TRBV7-9	once	TRBJ2-7	.	CASSLVVGAGPYEQYF	TGTGCCAGCAGCTTAGTCGTTGGCGCGGGACCCTACGAGCAGTACTTC
TRBV5-8	.	TRBJ1-5	.	CASSLVRDPRWPQHF	TGTGCCAGCAGCTTGGTGAGGGACCCCCGTTGGCCCCAGCATTTT
TRBV7-3	.	TRBJ2-7	TRBD2	CASSWGLAGPYEQYF	TGTGCCAGCAGTTGGGGACTAGCGGGTCCCTACGAGCAGTACTTC
TRBV7-9	.	TRBJ2-6	.	CASSSPRTGANVLTF	TGTGCCAGCAGCTCGCCGCGAACTGGGGCCAACGTCCTGACTTTC
TRBV18	.	TRBJ1-1	.	CASSPPGAPDAFF	TGTGCCAGCTCACCACCGGGGGCTCCGGACGCTTTCTTT
TRBV28	.	TRBJ1-5	.	CASGTSLGRNQPQHF	TGTGCCAGCGGTACGTCCCTAGGGCGCAATCAGCCCCAGCATTTT
TRBV19	.	TRBJ2-5	.	CASSNTGTEETQYF	TGTGCCAGTAGTAACACAGGGACGGAAGAGACCCAGTACTTC
TRBV11-2	.	TRBJ2-5	.	CASSFTQAETQYF	TGTGCCAGCAGCTTCACACAGGCAGAGACCCAGTACTTC
TRBV7-9	.	TRBJ2-6	.	CASSPPTVSGANVLTF	TGTGCCAGCAGCCCGCCCACGGTCTCTGGGGCCAACGTCCTGACTTTC
TRBV21-1	.	TRBJ2-7	.	CASHLFEGAAREQYF	TGTGCCAGTCACCTGTTCGAGGGGGCTGCGAGAGAGCAGTACTTC
TRBV2	.	TRBJ2-6	.	CASRIGVSGANVLTF	TGTGCCAGCAGGATAGGGGTTTCTGGGGCCAACGTCCTGACTTTC
TRBV2	.	TRBJ2-1	TRBD2	CASRRTSGSNEQFF	TGTGCCAGCAGGCGGACTAGCGGGAGTAATGAGCAGTTCTTC
TRBV4-1	.	TRBJ2-5	.	CASSQGLVETQYF	TGCGCCAGCAGCCAAGGACTCGTTGAGACCCAGTACTTC
TRBV11-2	.	TRBJ2-1	.	CASSLGLREQFF	TGTGCCAGCAGCTTAGGTCTCCGTGAGCAGTTCTTC
TRBV4-1	few	TRBJ1-4	TRBD1	CASSQAGRGRWEKLFF	TGCGCCAGCAGCCAAGCGGGTAGGGGGCGTTGGGAAAAACTGTTTTTT
TRBV2	.	TRBJ2-3	.	CASSVLVLWDTQYF	TGTGCCAGCAGTGTCCTAGTTCTTTGGGATACGCAGTATTTT
TRBV27	.	TRBJ2-2	TRBD1	CASSRSYSGTANTGELFF	TGTGCCAGCAGTCGATCCTACTCCGGGACAGCGAACACCGGGGAGCTGTTTTTT
TRBV18	once	TRBJ1-2	.	CASSHMDLSGYGYTF	TGTGCCAGCTCACATATGGACCTCAGCGGGTATGGCTACACCTTC